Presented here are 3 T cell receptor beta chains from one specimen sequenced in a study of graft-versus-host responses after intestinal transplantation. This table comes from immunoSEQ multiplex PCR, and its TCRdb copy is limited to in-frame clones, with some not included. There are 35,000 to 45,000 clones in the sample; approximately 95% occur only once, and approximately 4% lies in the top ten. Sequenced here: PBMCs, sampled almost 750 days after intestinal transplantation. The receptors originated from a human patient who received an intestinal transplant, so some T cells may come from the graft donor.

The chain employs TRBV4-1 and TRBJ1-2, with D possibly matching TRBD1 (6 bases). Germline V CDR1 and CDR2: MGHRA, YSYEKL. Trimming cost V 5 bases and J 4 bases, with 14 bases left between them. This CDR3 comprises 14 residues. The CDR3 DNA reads TGCGCCAGCAGCTCCAGGGGTAGACTCTATGGCTACACCTTC. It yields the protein CASSSRGRLYGYTF.

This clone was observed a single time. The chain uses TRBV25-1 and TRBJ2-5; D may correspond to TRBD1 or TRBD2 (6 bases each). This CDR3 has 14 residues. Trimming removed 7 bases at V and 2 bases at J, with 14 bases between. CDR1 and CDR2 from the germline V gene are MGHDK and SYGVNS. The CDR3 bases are TGTGCCAGCAAGGGGGGAGAGATACAAGAGACCCAGTACTTC. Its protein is CASKGGEIQETQYF.

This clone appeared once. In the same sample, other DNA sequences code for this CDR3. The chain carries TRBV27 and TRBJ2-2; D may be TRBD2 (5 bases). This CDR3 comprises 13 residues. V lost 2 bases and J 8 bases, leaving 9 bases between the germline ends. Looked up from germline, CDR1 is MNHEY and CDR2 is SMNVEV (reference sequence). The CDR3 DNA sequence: TGTGCCAGCAGTTTAGGCCGGGGTGGGGAGCTGTTTTTT. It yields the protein CASSLGRGGELFF.